This TCR beta chain was identified in a study of siplizumab effects on memory and regulatory T cells. Each sample contributed 85,000 to 100,000 TCR templates to the assay. Repertoires were generated with immunoSEQ multiplex PCR, while TCRdb's copy carries only in-frame clones and drops some. The table records about 100,000 clones, about nine tenths of them present only once. Germline lookup yields CDR1 WNHNN and CDR2 SYGVQD (reference sequence). V lost 3 bases and J lost 6; bases outside the gene matches: 9. The CDR3 sequence is 15 residues long. Study-wide points: No assignable naive or memory phenotype existed for roughly 80-97% of proliferating CD4+ or CD8+ clones. Of the alloreactive clones, only a minor fraction mapped to unstimulated subsets. Naive T cells appeared more varied than memory cells and looked like key alloresponse contributors.

With regard to this clone: What it binds is unknown.

The source material was CD4+ T cells sorted from blood. The chain couples TRBV10-1 to TRBJ1-2, with 8 bases matching TRBD1. This receptor was identified in a human donor in good health. The CDR3 nucleotides are TGCGCCAGCAGTGACGCAACAGGGGGAACGGATGGCTACACCTTC. Its translation is CASSDATGGTDGYTF.